This TCR beta chain emerged from a study of CD8 T cells in Susac syndrome (dated by TCRdb to about 2019). About the full investigation: Whether CD8+ T cell activation and differentiation in Susac syndrome was antigen driven was tested using repertoire sequencing. Findings and caveats that apply to the study as a whole: The number of individuals in the TCR sequencing and HLA analysis was recognized as being relatively small.

The germline V gene yields ENHRY for CDR1 and SYGVKD for CDR2. There are 15 amino acids in the CDR3, from cysteine to phenylalanine inclusive. Solely the CDR3 DNA is kept, with 45 bases framed from the first base. V lost 0 bases and J lost 5 bases, and the count of bases not matched to a germline gene is 5. As for this clonotype: There is no known antigen for this receptor. Base qualities are not at hand, and no much larger clone is one base apart.

Peripheral blood CD8+ and CD4+ T cells from healthy donors, Susac syndrome patients and multiple sclerosis patients were profiled using high-throughput TCR beta sequencing. Healthy donors were age- and sex-matched controls. Bulk CD8+ and CD4+ T cells were purified magnetically by negative isolation, whereas CD8+ TEMRA cells were enriched by FACS. Blood was drawn into EDTA tubes, processed within 24 hours, and PBMCs were isolated by density gradient centrifugation. PBMCs intended for TCR sequencing were frozen in liquid nitrogen and were later thawed in a 37 degrees C water bath. A purity of at least 90% was achieved for sorted or isolated CD4+, CD8+ and CD8+ TEMRA cells. RNA was extracted with the RNeasy kit and roughly 0.45 to 1 ug was reverse transcribed using random hexamers. TCR beta CDR3 regions were amplified with the immunoSEQ multiplex PCR assay covering 54 Vbeta and 13 Jbeta segments. Bias from PCR amplification was corrected by using a synthetic template baseline for primer optimization and for computational correction. In the paper's pipeline: Reads were assigned to V, D and J genes according to IMGT and analyzed in immunoSEQ Analyzer, with only productive sequences retained. Clonality was calculated as one minus the Shannon entropy normalized by log2 of the number of productive unique sequences. For each patient and control, public and private clones were evaluated within the 100 most prevalent clones. A clone was defined as Susac-specific if it was absent from the healthy and MS cohorts, from about 1,100 published viral clones and from other ImmuneACCESS disease sequences. The raw public reads went through TCRdb reprocessing: fastp at Q25, MiXCR clone calling, in-frame beta chains kept. Entries are consolidated by CDR3 protein sequence, retaining the most common genes and DNA. TCRdb's processing, not the authors' own work, is the source of the V and J calls. For this sample the table gives approximately 150,000 distinct CDR3 sequences, of which approximately 94% were detected only once. 0.065% to 0.1% of the sample is taken by the ten largest.

This TCR was sampled from a human donor in good health. What was sequenced was CD4+ T cells from PBMCs. This chain joins TRBV10-3 to TRBJ2-7; 9 of the junction bases match TRBD2. CDR3 sequence: CAISESSSGSHEQYF. Read as DNA, the sequence is TGTGCCATCAGTGAGTCGAGTAGCGGGAGCCACGAGCAGTACTTC.